The 7 T cell receptor beta chains below come from one sample, sequenced in a study of blood T cells in healthy people across ages. It was with a sample-barcoded 5' primer and a J-beta primer mix that a second PCR of about 6 to 12 cycles was run. TCRdb independently ran MiXCR on the 5' RACE reads; one entry per CDR3 protein. The sample yields some 730,000 distinct CDR3 sequences, 20% to 25% seen once. Sequencing was carried out using blood. The receptors stem from a man aged 65-85 years in good health.

This chain joins TRBV7-2 and TRBJ1-4; D not resolved. CDR3 length: 16 amino acids. Trimming removed 3 bases at V and 0 bases at J, with 11 bases between. Germline CDR1 and CDR2: SGHTA and FQGNSA. CDR3 loop: CASSLHASATNEKLFF. CDR3 DNA: TGTGCCAGCAGCTTGCATGCCAGCGCAACTAATGAAAAACTGTTTTTT. Full variable domain (remainder filled in from reference TRBV7-2 and TRBJ1-4): GAGVSQSPSNKVTEKGKDVELRCDPISGHTALYWYRQSLGQGLEFLIYFQGNSAPDKSGLPSDRFSAERTGGSVSTLTIQRTQQEDSAVYLCASSLHASATNEKLFFGSGTQLSVL.

In its sample, this clonotype was seen a few times. The V call is TRBV5-1, the J call TRBJ2-5, with 8 bases fitting TRBD1. The J call may be faulty, since TRBJ2-7 better matches the DNA end. The CDR3 length is 16 residues. Germline V gives CDR1 SGHRS, CDR2 YFSETQ. CDR3 DNA: TGCGCCAGCAGCAGGGGGATAGACAGGGGCCTCTACGAGCAGTACTTC. Its translation is CASSRGIDRGLYEQYF.

The V gene is TRBV28, the J gene TRBJ2-5; D gene unclear. Germline assignment: CDR1 MDHEN and CDR2 SYDVKM. The CDR3 contains 13 residues. Trimming took 3 bases from V and 4 from J, leaving 9 bases between them. The CDR3 region has the DNA TGTGCCAGCAGTTTTCCGGTAATAGAGACCCAGTACTTC. Its translation: CASSFPVIETQYF.

This rearrangement joins TRBV29-1 to TRBJ2-3, with D maybe TRBD1 (8 bases). The length of the CDR3 is 13 residues. Germline CDR1 is SQVTM and CDR2 is ANQGSEA. The V and J ends lost 6 bases and 9 bases respectively, with 19 bases between them. CDR3 protein: CSVETGGGRTQYF. The CDR3 nucleotides are TGCAGCGTCGAAACAGGGGGGGGCCGAACGCAGTATTTT.

The sample holds a few counts of this clonotype. CDR3 sequence reads: CASSSGLFSSYEQYV. CDR3 DNA: TGTGCCAGCAGCTCGGGACTATTCTCCTCCTACGAGCAGTACGTC. The chain is built from TRBV5-6 and TRBJ2-1, with 7 positions matching TRBD2. Judging by the DNA end, TRBJ2-7 fits better; the J call may be wrong. CDR1 and CDR2 (germline): SGHDT, YYEEEE. This CDR3 spans 15 amino acids.

The V call is TRBV15, the J call TRBJ1-5, with D uncertain. Germline-derived CDR1 and CDR2 are LNHNV and YYDKDF (reference sequence). The CDR3 contains 13 residues. V was clipped by 9 bases and J by 0 bases, with 9 bases between them. The CDR3 is CATGRNSNQPQHF. The CDR3 DNA follows: TGTGCCACGGGCCGGAATAGCAATCAGCCCCAGCATTTT.

This chain's CDR3 is CASSFGPYYKNIQYF. The CDR3, as DNA: TGTGCCAGCAGTTTCGGTCCATACTACAAAAACATTCAGTACTTC. This chain links TRBV6-2 or TRBV6-3 with TRBJ2-4; D is unresolved. CDR3 length equals 15 residues. CDR1 and CDR2 (germline): MNHEY, SVGEGT. V was trimmed by 4 bases and J by 3 bases, leaving 13 bases between them.